This T cell receptor (beta chain) was profiled in a study of T cell repertoires in cytomegalovirus infection (dated by TCRdb to between 2018 and 2021). Regarding the complete study: Peptide stimulations targeted recently identified HLA-C-restricted CMV epitopes, whose presentation resists viral immunomodulation, together with well-studied HLA-B-restricted epitopes. Donor HLA type was relevant to the analysis, because carriage of CMV infection together with the matching HLA type was indicated by public TCR beta signatures. The study at large found these results: The ex vivo response was dominated by HLA-C-restricted CMV-specific TCR beta clonotypes, which also provided the single most frequent clonotype in two of eight donors. In both this cohort and an independent cohort of some 370 donors, the cumulative frequency of public TCR beta family members distinguished carriers of CMV infection plus the relevant HLA type.

From its cysteine to its phenylalanine, the CDR3 spans 14 amino acids. Just CDR3 DNA is preserved here, 42 bases in frame from base 1. CDR1 is given as LNHDA and CDR2 as SQIVND, both from the germline V gene (reference sequence). The trim is 2 bases for V and 3 bases for J, with a gap of 9 bases between the germline ends. Details on this clonotype: The antigen this receptor binds is unknown. No much larger clonotype is one base removed from it; base qualities were not supplied.

The treatment or condition tag for this specimen amounts to: in vitro stimulation with specific CMV peptide epitopes to enrich CMV-specific T cells. Sequencing instrument: Illumina HiSeq 1500. Clones were called with MiXCR by TCRdb after fastp trimmed the public reads at Q25, and only in-frame beta chains were retained. One record per CDR3 amino acid sequence lists the most common genes and DNA. The sample has a few hundred thousand distinct CDR3 sequences on record, about 34% of them singletons. The top ten constitute approximately 13% of the sample. This sample comprised cultured PBMCs, obtained from culture after CMV antigen stimulation. This sequence was found in a human donor in good health (CMV status not recorded). Some clones in this sample may be carry-over from other donors' samples. The V gene is TRBV19 and the J gene is TRBJ2-3, and TRBD2 may be the D gene, going by 6 matching bases. CDR3 reads: CASSIFGTTDTQYF. The DNA sequence is TGTGCCAGTAGTATATTCGGGACTACAGATACGCAGTATTTT. The entire variable domain, with the stretches around the CDR3 drawn from the reference TRBV19 and TRBJ2-3 proteins, is DGGITQSPKYLFRKEGQNVTLSCEQNLNHDAMYWYRQDPGQGLRLIYYSQIVNDFQKGDIAEGYSVSREKKESFPLTVTSAQKNPTAFYLCASSIFGTTDTQYFGPGTRLTVL.